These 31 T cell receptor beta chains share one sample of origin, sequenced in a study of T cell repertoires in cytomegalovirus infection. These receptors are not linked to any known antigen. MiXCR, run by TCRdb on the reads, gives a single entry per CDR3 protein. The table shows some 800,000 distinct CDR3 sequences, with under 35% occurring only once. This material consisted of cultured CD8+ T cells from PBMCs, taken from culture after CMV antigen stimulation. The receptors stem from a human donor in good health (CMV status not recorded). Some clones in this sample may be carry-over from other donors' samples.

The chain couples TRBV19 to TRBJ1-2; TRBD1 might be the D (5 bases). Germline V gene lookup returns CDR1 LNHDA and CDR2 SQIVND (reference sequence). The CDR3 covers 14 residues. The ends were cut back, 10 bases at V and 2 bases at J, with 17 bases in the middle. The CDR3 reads CAILAQEGNYGYTF. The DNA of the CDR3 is TGTGCCATTCTAGCACAGGAGGGGAACTATGGCTACACCTTC.

The chain's CDR3 is CASSYNRRTGDSYEQYV. CDR3 coding DNA: TGTGCCAGCAGTTACAATAGGAGGACAGGGGATTCCTACGAGCAGTACGTC. The chain carries TRBV6-2 or TRBV6-3 and TRBJ2-7, with TRBD1 matching 9 bases. In germline, CDR1 is MNHEY, CDR2 SVGEGT. V dropped 2 bases and J dropped 1; count of bases not matched to a gene: 9. This CDR3 is built from 17 residues.

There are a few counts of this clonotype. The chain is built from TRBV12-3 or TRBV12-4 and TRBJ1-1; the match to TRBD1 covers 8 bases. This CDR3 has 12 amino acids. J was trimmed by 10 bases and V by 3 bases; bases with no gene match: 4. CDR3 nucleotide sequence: TGTGCCAGCAGTTTCCGGACAGGGAGAGCTTTCTTT. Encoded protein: CASSFRTGRAFF.

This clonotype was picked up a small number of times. This CDR3 is CASSPRQYSGANVLTF. The DNA for the CDR3 is TGTGCCAGCAGTCCACGACAGTACTCTGGGGCCAACGTCCTGACTTTC. The rearrangement links TRBV28 to TRBJ2-6; perhaps TRBD1 as D (5 bases). The CDR3 sequence is 16 residues long. V was trimmed by 5 bases and J by 0 bases, leaving 11 bases between them. Germline lookup yields CDR1 MDHEN and CDR2 SYDVKM.

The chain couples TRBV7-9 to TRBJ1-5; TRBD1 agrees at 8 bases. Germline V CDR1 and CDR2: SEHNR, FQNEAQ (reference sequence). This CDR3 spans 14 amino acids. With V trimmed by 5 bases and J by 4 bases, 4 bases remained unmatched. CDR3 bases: TGTGCCAGCAGCCCCAGGGGGCAGAATCAGCCCCAGCATTTT. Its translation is CASSPRGQNQPQHF. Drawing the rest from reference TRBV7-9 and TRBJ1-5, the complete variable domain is DTGVSQNPRHKITKRGQNVTFRCDPISEHNRLYWYRQTLGQGPEFLTYFQNEAQLEKSRLLSDRFSAERPKGSFSTLEIQRTEQGDSAMYLCASSPRGQNQPQHFGDGTRLSIL.

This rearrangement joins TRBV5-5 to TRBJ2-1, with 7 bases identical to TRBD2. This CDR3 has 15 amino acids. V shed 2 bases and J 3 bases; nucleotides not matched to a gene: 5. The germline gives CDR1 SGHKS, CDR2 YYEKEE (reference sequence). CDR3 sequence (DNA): TGTGCCAGCAGCTTAACTAGCGAGAACTACAATGAGCAGTTCTTC. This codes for CASSLTSENYNEQFF.

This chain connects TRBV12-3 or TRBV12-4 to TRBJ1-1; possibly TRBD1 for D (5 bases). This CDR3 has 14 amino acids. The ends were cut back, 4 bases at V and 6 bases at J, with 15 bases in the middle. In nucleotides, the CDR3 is TGTGCCAGCAGTTCCATGGACACGGGGGCTGAAGCTTTCTTT. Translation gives CASSSMDTGAEAFF.

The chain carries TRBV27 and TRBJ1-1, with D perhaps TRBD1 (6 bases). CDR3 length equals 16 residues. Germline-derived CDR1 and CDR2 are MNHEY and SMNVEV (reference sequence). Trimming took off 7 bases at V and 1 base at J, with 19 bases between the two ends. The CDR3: CASIPPQGTANTEAFF. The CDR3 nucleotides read TGTGCCAGCATACCACCTCAGGGGACGGCGAACACTGAAGCTTTCTTT.

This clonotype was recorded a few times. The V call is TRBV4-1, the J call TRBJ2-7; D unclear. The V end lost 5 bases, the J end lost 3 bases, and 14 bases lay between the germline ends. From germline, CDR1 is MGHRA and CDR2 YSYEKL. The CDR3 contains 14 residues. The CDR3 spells CASSGPGQIYEQYF. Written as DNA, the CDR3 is TGCGCCAGCAGCGGACCGGGTCAGATCTACGAGCAGTACTTC.

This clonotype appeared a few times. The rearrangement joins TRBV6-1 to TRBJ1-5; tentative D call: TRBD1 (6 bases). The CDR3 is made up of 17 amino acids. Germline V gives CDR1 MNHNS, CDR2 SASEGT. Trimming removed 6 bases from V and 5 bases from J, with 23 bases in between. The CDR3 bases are TGTGCCAGCAGGGACAGACATCTAACTTTGAGTTATCAGCCCCAGCATTTT. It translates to CASRDRHLTLSYQPQHF.

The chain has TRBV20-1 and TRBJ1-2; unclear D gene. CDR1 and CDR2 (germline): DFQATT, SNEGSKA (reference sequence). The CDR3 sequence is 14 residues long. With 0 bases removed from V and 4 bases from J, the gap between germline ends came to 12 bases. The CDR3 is CSAREGLTPYGYTF. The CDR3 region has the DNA TGCAGTGCTAGAGAGGGGTTGACTCCCTATGGCTACACCTTC.

CDR3 DNA: TGTGCCAGCACTCCGGGGGGGGCGACTGGCTACACCTTC. Translation gives CASTPGGATGYTF. This rearrangement joins TRBV12-3 or TRBV12-4 to TRBJ1-2, with D perhaps matching TRBD1 (6 bases). The CDR3 extends over 13 amino acids. Trimming removed 7 bases at V and 7 bases at J, with 16 bases between.

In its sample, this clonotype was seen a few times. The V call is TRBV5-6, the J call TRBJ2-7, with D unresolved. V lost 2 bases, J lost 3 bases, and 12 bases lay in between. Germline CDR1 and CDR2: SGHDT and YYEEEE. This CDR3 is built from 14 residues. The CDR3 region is CASSLNGVNYEQYF. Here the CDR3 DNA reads TGTGCCAGCAGCTTAAATGGAGTAAACTACGAGCAGTACTTC.

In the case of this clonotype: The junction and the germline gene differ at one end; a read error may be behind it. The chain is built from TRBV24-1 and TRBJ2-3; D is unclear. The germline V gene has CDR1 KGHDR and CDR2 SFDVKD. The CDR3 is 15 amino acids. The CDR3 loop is CATSDSSGFIDTQYF. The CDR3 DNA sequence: TGTGCCACCAGTGATTCCTCCGGGTTCATAGATACACAGTATTTT.

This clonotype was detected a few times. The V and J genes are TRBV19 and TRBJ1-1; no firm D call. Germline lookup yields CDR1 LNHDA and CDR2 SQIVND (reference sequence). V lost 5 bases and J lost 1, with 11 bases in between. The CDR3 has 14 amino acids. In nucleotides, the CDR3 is TGTGCCAGTAGTCAGGAGTTAGCGAACACTGAAGCTTTCTTT. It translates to CASSQELANTEAFF. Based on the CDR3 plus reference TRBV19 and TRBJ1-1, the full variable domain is DGGITQSPKYLFRKEGQNVTLSCEQNLNHDAMYWYRQDPGQGLRLIYYSQIVNDFQKGDIAEGYSVSREKKESFPLTVTSAQKNPTAFYLCASSQELANTEAFFGQGTRLTVV.

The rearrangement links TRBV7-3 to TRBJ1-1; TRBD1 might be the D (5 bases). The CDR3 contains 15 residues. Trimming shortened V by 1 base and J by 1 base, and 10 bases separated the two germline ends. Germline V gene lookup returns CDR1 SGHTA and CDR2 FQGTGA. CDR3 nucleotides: TGTGCCAGCAGCTTAATCCGGGACCCGAACACTGAAGCTTTCTTT. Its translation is CASSLIRDPNTEAFF.

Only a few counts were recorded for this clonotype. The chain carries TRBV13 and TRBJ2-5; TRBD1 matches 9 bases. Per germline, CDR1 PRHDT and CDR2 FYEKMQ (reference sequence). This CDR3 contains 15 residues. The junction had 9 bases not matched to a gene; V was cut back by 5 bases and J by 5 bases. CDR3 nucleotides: TGTGCCAGCAGCCTTTGGGACAGGGCACGGGAGACCCAGTACTTC. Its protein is CASSLWDRARETQYF. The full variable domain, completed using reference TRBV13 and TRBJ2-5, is AAGVIQSPRHLIKEKRETATLKCYPIPRHDTVYWYQQGPGQDPQFLISFYEKMQSDKGSIPDRFSAQQFSDYHSELNMSSLELGDSALYFCASSLWDRARETQYFGPGTRLLVL.

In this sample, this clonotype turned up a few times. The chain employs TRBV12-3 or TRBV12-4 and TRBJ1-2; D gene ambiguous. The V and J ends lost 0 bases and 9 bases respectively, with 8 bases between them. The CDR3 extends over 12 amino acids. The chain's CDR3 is CASSLAGRSYTF. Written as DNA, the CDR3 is TGTGCCAGCAGTTTAGCGGGAAGGAGCTACACCTTC.

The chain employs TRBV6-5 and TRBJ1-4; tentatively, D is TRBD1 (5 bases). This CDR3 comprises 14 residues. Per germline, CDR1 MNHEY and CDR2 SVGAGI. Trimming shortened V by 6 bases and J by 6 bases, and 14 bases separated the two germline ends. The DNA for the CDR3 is TGTGCCAGCAGCCCTGGGGGAGGGGATGAAAAACTGTTTTTT. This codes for CASSPGGGDEKLFF.

This CDR3 is CASSQEGGTGTNEKLFF. Written as DNA, the CDR3 is TGTGCCAGCAGCCAAGAAGGGGGGACAGGAACTAATGAAAAACTGTTTTTT. The J gene is TRBJ1-4, the V gene TRBV3-1; the match to TRBD1 covers 8 bases. CDR3 size: 17 residues. J was trimmed by 1 base and V by 0 bases; bases with no gene match: 4. Looked up from germline, CDR1 is LGHDT and CDR2 is YNNKEL (reference sequence).

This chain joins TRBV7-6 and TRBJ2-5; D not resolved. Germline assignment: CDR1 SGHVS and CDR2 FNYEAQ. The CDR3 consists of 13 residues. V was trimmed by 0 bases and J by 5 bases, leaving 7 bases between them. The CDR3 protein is CASSLAHWETQYF. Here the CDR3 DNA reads TGTGCCAGCAGCTTAGCGCACTGGGAGACCCAGTACTTC.

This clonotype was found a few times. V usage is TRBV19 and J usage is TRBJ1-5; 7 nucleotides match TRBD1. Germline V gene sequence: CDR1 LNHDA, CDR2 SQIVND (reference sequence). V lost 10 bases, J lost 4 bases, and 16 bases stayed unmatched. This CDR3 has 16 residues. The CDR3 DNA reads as TGTGCCACCCAATCAGAGCGAGGGACAGCTAATCAGCCCCAGCATTTT. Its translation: CATQSERGTANQPQHF.

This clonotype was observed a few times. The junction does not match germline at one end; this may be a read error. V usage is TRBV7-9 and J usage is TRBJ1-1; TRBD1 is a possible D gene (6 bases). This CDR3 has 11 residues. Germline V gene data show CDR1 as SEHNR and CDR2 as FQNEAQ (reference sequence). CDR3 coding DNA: TGTGCCAGCAGCTTACTGGCAGGGGTAGACTTT. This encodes CASSLLAGVDF. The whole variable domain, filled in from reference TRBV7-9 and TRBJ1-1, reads DTGVSQNPRHKITKRGQNVTFRCDPISEHNRLYWYRQTLGQGPEFLTYFQNEAQLEKSRLLSDRFSAERPKGSFSTLEIQRTEQGDSAMYLCASSLLAGVDFGQGTRLTVV.

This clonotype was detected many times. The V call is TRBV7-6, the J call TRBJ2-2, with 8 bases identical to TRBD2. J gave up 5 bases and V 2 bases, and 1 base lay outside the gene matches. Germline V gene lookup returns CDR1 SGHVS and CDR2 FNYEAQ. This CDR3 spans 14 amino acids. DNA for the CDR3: TGTGCCAGCAGCTTACGCGGGGGGACCGGGGAGCTGTTTTTT. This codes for CASSLRGGTGELFF.

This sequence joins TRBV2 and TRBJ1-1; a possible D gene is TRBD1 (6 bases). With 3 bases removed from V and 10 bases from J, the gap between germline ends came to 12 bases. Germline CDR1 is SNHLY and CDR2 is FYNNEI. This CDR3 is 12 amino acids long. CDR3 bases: TGTGCCAGCAGTGACGGGGGGCAGACAGCTTTCTTT. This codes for CASSDGGQTAFF.

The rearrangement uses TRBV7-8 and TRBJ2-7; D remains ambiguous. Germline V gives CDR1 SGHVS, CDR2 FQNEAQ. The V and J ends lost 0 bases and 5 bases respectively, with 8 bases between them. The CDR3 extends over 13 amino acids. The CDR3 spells CASSLAYNHEQYV. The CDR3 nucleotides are TGTGCCAGCAGCTTAGCATACAACCACGAGCAGTACGTC.

The CDR3 spells CAIRWEGTEAFF. For the CDR3, the DNA is TGTGCCATCAGGTGGGAAGGGACTGAAGCTTTCTTT. The chain joins TRBV10-3 to TRBJ1-1; D unresolved. Trimming cost V 6 bases and J 5 bases, with 10 bases left between them. CDR1 is ENHRY, CDR2 SYGVKD, per germline. This CDR3 comprises 12 residues.

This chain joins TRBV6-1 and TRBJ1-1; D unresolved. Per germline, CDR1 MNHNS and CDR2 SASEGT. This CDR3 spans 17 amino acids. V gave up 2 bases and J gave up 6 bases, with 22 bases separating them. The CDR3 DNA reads TGTGCCAGCAGTGAAACCCTAAATCTGGGGTTGTTCCCTGAAGCTTTCTTT. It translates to CASSETLNLGLFPEAFF.

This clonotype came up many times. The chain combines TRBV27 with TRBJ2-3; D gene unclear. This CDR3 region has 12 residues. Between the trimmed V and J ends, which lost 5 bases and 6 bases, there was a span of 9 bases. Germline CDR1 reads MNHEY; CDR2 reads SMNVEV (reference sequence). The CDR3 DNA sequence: TGTGCCAGCAGTGGGGATTTTGATACGCAGTATTTT. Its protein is CASSGDFDTQYF.

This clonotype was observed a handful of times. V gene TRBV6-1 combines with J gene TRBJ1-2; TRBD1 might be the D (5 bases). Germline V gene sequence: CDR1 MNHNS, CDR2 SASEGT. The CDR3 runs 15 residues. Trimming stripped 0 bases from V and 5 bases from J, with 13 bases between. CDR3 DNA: TGTGCCAGCAGTGAAGCCATAAGGGGCTGGTATGGCTACACCTTC. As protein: CASSEAIRGWYGYTF.

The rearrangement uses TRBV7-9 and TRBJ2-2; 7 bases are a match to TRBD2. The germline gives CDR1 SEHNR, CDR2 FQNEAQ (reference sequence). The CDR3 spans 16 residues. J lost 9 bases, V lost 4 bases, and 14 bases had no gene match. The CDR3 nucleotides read TGTGCCAGCAGCTCAACCGGGACTACCCCGGGTTGGGAGCTGTTTTTT. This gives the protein CASSSTGTTPGWELFF.